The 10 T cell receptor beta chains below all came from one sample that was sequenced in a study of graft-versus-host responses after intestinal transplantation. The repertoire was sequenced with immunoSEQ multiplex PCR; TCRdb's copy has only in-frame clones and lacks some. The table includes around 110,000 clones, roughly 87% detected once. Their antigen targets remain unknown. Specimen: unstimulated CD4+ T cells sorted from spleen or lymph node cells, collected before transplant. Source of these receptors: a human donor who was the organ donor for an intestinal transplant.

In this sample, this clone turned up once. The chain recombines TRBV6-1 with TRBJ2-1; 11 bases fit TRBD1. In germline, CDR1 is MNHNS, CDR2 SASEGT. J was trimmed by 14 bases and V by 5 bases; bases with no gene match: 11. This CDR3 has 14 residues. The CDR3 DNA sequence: TGTGCCAGCAGTTTCCCCCGACTGGGACAGGGGGAGTTCTTC. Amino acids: CASSFPRLGQGEFF.

The chain's CDR3 is CASSPSGVDNEQFF. The CDR3 bases are TGCGCCAGCAGTCCCAGCGGGGTAGACAATGAGCAGTTCTTC. The chain recombines TRBV10-1 with TRBJ2-1; TRBD2 matches 7 bases. This CDR3 has 14 amino acids. Per the germline V gene, CDR1 is WNHNN and CDR2 is SYGVQD (reference sequence). Losses at the gene ends were 5 bases for V and 5 bases for J; bases not matched to a gene: 6.

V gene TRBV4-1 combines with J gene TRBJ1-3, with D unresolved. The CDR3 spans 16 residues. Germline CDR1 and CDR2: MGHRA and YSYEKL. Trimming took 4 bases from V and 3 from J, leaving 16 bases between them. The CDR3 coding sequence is TGCGCCAGCAGCCGAAAGGTGGACTACGGTGGAAACACCATATATTTT. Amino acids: CASSRKVDYGGNTIYF.

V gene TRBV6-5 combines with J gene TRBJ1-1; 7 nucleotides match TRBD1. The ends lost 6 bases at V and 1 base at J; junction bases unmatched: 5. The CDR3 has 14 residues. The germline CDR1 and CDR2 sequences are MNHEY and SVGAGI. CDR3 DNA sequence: TGTGCCAGCAGGACAGGGACAGCGAACACTGAAGCTTTCTTT. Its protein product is CASRTGTANTEAFF.

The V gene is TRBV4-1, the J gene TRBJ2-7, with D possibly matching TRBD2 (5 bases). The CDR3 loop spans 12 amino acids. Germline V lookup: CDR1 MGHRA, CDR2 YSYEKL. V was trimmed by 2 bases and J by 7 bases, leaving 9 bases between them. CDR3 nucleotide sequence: TGCGCCAGCAGCCAAATCGGGGAAGAGCAGTACTTC. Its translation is CASSQIGEEQYF.

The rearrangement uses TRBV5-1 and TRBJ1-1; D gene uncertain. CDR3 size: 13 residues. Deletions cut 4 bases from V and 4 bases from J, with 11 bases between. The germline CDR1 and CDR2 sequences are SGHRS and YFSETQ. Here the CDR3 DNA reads TGCGCCAGCAGCCCCGATGCGGGCACTGAAGCTTTCTTT. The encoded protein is CASSPDAGTEAFF.

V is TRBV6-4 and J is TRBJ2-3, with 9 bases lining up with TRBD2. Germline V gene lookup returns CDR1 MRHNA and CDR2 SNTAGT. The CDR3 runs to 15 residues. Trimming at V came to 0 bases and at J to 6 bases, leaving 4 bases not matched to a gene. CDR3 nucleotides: TGTGCCAGCAGTGACTCGAGCGGGGGGCGGGATACGCAGTATTTT. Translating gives CASSDSSGGRDTQYF.

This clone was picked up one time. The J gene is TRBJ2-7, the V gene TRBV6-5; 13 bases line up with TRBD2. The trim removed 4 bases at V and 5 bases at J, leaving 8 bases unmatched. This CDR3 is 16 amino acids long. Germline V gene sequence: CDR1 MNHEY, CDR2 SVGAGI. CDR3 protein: CASSSPGTSGVNEQYF. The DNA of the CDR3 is TGTGCCAGCAGTTCGCCCGGGACTAGCGGGGTCAACGAGCAGTACTTC.

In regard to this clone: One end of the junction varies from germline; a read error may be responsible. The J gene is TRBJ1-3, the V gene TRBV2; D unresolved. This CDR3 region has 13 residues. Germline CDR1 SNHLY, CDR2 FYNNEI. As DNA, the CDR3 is TGTGCCAGCAGGGAAGTCGGTGGAAACACCATATATTTT. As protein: CASREVGGNTIYF.

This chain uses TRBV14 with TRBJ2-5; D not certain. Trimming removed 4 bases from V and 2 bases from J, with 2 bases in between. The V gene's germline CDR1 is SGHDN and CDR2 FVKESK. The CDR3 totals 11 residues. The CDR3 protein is CASSPQETQYF. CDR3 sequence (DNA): TGTGCCAGCAGCCCTCAAGAGACCCAGTACTTC.